The 9 T cell receptor beta chains reported below all come from one sample, sequenced in a study of CD8 T cell repertoires and HIV-1 epitope variants. Their antigens are not known. Some clones are missing from TCRdb's copy, which holds only in-frame ones; the method was immunoSEQ multiplex PCR. The sample contains several thousand clones, 64% of which appear only once. Sequencing was done on a sample of cultured CD8+ T cells derived from PBMCs. The origin of the receptors is a male donor with HIV.

In this sample, this clone is medium-sized. The rearrangement links TRBV10-3 to TRBJ1-5; D uncertain. Germline loops: CDR1 ENHRY, CDR2 SYGVKD. Trimming left V 2 bases short and J 7 bases short, with 6 bases between. There are 12 residues in the CDR3. The CDR3 reads CAISEQNQPQHF. The CDR3 DNA reads as TGTGCCATCAGTGAGCAGAACCAGCCCCAGCATTTT.

This chain connects TRBV5-6 to TRBJ2-7; D possibly corresponds to TRBD2 (5 bases). The length of the CDR3 is 16 residues. V was pared by 4 bases and J by 5 bases, with 22 bases between. Germline V gene sequence: CDR1 SGHDT, CDR2 YYEEEE. The CDR3 sequence: CASSPIQDLVLDEQYF. The CDR3 coding sequence is TGTGCCAGCAGCCCGATCCAGGACTTAGTCCTCGACGAGCAGTACTTC.

V is TRBV19 and J is TRBJ2-5, with a weak D call TRBD2 (6 bases). V lost 3 bases and J lost 2, with 13 bases in between. Germline values: CDR1 LNHDA, CDR2 SQIVND (reference sequence). CDR3 length: 15 amino acids. CDR3 bases: TGTGCCAGTAGTATCGCCTCAGGGACTCAAGAGACCCAGTACTTC. Translating it yields CASSIASGTQETQYF.

The chain joins TRBV5-4 to TRBJ1-2, with TRBD1 matching 7 bases. Germline assignment: CDR1 SGHNT and CDR2 YYREEE (reference sequence). J gave up 1 base and V 5 bases, and 5 bases lay outside the gene matches. This CDR3 contains 14 residues. The CDR3 reads CASSLQGSNYGYTF. The CDR3 DNA reads as TGTGCCAGCAGTTTACAGGGGAGTAACTATGGCTACACCTTC.

The genes are TRBV4-1 and TRBJ2-1, with D possibly being TRBD1 (6 bases). CDR1 and CDR2 from the germline V gene are MGHRA and YSYEKL. Between the trimmed V and J ends, which lost 6 bases and 0 bases, there was a span of 12 bases. This CDR3 contains 15 residues. The CDR3 DNA reads TGCGCCAGCAGACTAGGGACATACTCCTACAATGAGCAGTTCTTC. This codes for CASRLGTYSYNEQFF.

In this sample, this clone turned up a few times. The V gene is TRBV25-1, the J gene TRBJ2-7; 9 bases are shared with TRBD1. The CDR3 is made up of 17 amino acids. Germline-derived CDR1 and CDR2 are MGHDK and SYGVNS. V shed 5 bases, J shed 2 bases, and the junction held 13 bases outside the gene matches. CDR3 sequence: CASSSDRWDRETYEQYF. The CDR3 DNA follows: TGTGCCAGCAGTAGTGACCGATGGGACAGGGAAACCTACGAGCAGTACTTC.

The gene calls are TRBV7-2 and TRBJ1-1; 7 bases are a match to TRBD1. V lost 8 bases, J lost 2 bases, and 8 bases stayed unmatched. The CDR3 is made up of 14 amino acids. CDR1 is SGHTA, CDR2 FQGNSA, per germline. The CDR3 bases are TGTGCCAGCGCGACTAGGGACAGAAACACTGAAGCTTTCTTT. It specifies CASATRDRNTEAFF.

This clone was detected only a few times. This chain links TRBV23-1 with TRBJ2-7; TRBD1 is a possible D gene (5 bases). TRBV23-1 qualifies as an ORF whose function is uncertain. V lost 0 bases and J 6 bases, leaving 18 bases between the germline ends. This CDR3 spans 16 amino acids. CDR3 bases: TGCGCCAGCAGTCAATCCCTTCCCAGGGAATCATGCGAGCAGTACTTC. Protein sequence: CASSQSLPRESCEQYF.

The chain is built from TRBV19 and TRBJ2-2; 7 bases map to TRBD1. The CDR3 has 16 residues. V was clipped by 3 bases and J by 7 bases; unmatched bases: 11. Germline lookup yields CDR1 LNHDA and CDR2 SQIVND (reference sequence). The CDR3 DNA follows: TGTGCCAGTAGTATTCAGATAGGGACAGATGACGGGGAGCTGTTTTTT. This sequence encodes CASSIQIGTDDGELFF.